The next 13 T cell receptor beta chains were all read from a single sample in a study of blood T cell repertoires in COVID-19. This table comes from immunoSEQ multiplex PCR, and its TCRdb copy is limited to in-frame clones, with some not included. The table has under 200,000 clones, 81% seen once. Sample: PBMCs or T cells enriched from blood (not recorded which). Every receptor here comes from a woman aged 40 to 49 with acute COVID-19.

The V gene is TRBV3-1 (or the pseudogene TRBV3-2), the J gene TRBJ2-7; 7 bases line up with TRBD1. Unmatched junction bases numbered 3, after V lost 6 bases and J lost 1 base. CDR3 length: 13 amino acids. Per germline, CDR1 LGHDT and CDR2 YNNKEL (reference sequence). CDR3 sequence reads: CASRFRGSYEQYF. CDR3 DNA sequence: TGTGCCAGCAGGTTCAGGGGGTCCTACGAGCAGTACTTC.

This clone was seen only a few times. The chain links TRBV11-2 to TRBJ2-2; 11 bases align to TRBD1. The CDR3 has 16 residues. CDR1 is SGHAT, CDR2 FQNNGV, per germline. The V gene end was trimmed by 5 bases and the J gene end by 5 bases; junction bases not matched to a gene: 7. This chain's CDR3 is CASSRRTGGATGELFF. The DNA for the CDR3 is TGTGCCAGCAGCCGACGGACAGGGGGCGCAACCGGGGAGCTGTTTTTT.

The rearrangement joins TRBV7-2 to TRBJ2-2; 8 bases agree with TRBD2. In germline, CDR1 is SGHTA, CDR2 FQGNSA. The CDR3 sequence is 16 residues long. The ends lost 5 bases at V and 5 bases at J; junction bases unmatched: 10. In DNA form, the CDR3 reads TGTGCCAGCAGCCCGGAAAGCGGGAGTGTAACCGGGGAGCTGTTTTTT. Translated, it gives CASSPESGSVTGELFF. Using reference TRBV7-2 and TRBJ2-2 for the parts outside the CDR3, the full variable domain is GAGVSQSPSNKVTEKGKDVELRCDPISGHTALYWYRQSLGQGLEFLIYFQGNSAPDKSGLPSDRFSAERTGGSVSTLTIQRTQQEDSAVYLCASSPESGSVTGELFFGEGSRLTVL.

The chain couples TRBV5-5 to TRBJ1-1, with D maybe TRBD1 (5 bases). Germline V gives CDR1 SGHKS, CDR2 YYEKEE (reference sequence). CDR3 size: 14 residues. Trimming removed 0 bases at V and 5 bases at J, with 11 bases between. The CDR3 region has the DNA TGTGCCAGCAGCTTGGGACAGAAGGTGACTGAAGCTTTCTTT. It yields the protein CASSLGQKVTEAFF.

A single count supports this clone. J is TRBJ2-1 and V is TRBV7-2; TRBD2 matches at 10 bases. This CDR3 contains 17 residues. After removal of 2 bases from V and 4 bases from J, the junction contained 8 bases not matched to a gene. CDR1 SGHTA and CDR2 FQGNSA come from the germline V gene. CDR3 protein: CASSLWGTSGTYNEQFF. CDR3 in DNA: TGTGCCAGCAGCTTATGGGGAACTAGCGGGACTTACAATGAGCAGTTCTTC.

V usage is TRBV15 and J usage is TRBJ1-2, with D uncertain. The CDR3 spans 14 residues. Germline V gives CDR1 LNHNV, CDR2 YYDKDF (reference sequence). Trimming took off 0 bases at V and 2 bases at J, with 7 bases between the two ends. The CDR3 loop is CATSREEENYGYTF. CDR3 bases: TGTGCCACCAGCAGAGAAGAAGAGAACTATGGCTACACCTTC.

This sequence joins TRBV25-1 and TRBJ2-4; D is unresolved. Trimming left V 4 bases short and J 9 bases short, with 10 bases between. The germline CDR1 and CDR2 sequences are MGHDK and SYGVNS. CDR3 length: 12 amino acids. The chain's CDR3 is CASSGLVSIQYF. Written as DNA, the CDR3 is TGTGCCAGCAGTGGATTGGTTAGCATTCAGTACTTC. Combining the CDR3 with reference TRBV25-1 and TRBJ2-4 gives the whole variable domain EADIYQTPRYLVIGTGKKITLECSQTMGHDKMYWYQQDPGMELHLIHYSYGVNSTEKGDLSSESTVSRIRTEHFPLTLESARPSHTSQYLCASSGLVSIQYFGAGTRLSVL.

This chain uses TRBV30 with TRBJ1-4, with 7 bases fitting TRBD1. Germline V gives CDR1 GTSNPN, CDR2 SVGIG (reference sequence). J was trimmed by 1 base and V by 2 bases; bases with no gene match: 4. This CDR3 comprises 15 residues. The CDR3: CAWSKQGGTNEKLFF. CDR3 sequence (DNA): TGTGCCTGGAGTAAGCAGGGGGGAACTAATGAAAAACTGTTTTTT.

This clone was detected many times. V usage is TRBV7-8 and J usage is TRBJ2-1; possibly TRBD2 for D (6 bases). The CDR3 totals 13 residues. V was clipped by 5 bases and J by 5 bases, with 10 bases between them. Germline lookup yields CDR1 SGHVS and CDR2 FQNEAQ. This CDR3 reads CASSPPSDNEQFF. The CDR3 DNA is TGTGCCAGCAGCCCCCCTAGCGACAATGAGCAGTTCTTC.

This CDR3 reads CARFPWDRDEQYV. The DNA for the CDR3 is TGTGCCAGGTTCCCCTGGGACAGGGACGAGCAGTACGTC. The gene calls are TRBV19 and TRBJ2-7, with TRBD1 matching over 9 bases. Germline trimming cut 9 bases from V and 5 bases from J; bases unmatched to any gene: 8. The CDR3 is made up of 13 amino acids. The germline CDR1 and CDR2 sequences are LNHDA and SQIVND (reference sequence).

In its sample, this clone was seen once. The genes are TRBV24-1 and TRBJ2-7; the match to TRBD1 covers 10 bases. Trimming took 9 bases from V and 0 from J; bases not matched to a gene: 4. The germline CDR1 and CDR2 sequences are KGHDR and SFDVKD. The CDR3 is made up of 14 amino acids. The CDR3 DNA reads TGTGCCACCTCTGGGACAGGGGCCTCCTACGAGCAGTACTTC. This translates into CATSGTGASYEQYF.

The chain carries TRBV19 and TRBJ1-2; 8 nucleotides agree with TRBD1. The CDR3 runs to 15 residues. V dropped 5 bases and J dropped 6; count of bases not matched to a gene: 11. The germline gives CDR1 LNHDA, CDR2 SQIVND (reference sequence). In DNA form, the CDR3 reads TGTGCCAGTAGTCCGACAGGGGTGTACTTGGATGGCTACACCTTC. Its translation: CASSPTGVYLDGYTF.

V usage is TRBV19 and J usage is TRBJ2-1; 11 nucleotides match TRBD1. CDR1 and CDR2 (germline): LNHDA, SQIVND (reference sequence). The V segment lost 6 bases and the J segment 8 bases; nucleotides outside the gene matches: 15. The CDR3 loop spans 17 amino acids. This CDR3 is CASSPSSGTGGFDEQFF. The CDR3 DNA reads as TGTGCCAGTAGCCCTTCTTCCGGGACAGGGGGTTTTGATGAGCAGTTCTTC.